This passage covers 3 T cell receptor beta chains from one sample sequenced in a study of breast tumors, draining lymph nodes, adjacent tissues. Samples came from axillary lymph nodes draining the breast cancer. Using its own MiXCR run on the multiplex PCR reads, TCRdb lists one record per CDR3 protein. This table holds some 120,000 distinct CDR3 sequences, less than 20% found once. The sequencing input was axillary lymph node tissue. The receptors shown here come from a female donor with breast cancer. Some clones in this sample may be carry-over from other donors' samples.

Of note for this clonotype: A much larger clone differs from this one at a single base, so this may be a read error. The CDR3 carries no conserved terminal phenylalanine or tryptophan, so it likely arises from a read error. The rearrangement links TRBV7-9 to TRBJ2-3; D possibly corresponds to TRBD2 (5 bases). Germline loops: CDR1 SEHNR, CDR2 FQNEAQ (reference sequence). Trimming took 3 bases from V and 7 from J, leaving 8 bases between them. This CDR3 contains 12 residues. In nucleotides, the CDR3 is TGTGCCAGCAGCTTTCGGGGTTATACGCAGTATTAT. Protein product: CASSFRGYTQYY.

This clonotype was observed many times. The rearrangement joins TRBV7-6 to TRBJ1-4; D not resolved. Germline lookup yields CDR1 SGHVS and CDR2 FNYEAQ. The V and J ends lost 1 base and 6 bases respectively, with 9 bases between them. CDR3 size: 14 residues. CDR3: CASSLEEFDEKLFF. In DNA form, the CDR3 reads TGTGCCAGCAGCTTAGAGGAGTTTGATGAAAAACTGTTTTTT.

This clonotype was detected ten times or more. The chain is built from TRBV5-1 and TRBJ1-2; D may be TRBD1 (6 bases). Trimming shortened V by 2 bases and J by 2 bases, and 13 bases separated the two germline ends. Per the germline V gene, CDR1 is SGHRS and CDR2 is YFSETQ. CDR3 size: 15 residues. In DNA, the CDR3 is TGCGCCAGCAGCTTTCACGACAGGCAAAACTATGGCTACACCTTC. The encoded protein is CASSFHDRQNYGYTF. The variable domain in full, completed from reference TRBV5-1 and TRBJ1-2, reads KAGVTQTPRYLIKTRGQQVTLSCSPISGHRSVSWYQQTPGQGLQFLFEYFSETQRNKGNFPGRFSGRQFSNSRSEMNVSTLELGDSALYLCASSFHDRQNYGYTFGSGTRLTVV.